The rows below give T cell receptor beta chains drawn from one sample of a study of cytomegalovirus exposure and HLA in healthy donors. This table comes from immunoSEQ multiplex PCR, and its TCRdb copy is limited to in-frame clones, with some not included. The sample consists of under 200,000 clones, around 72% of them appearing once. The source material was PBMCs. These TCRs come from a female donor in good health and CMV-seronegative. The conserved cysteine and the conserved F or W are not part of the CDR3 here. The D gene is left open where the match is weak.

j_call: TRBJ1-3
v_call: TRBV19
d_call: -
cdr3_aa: ASSLRPFEASGDTIY

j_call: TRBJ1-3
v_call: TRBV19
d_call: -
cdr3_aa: ASSFGAGNTIY

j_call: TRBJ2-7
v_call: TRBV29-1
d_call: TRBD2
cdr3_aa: SVEGLAGNEQY

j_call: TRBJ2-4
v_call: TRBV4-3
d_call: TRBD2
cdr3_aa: ASSLTSGGFDIQY

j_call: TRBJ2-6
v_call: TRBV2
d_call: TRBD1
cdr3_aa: ASSVTGAGANVLT

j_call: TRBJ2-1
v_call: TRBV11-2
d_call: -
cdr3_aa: ASSIQLVPPYNEQF

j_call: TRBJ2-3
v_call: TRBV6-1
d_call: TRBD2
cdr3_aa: ASSGTSGGITDTQY

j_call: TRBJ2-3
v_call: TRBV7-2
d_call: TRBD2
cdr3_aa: ASSPLAGVADTQY

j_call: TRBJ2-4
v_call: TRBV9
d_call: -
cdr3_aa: ASSVASGAKNIQY

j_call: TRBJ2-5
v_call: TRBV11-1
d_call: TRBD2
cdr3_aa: ASSYGTSGATQY

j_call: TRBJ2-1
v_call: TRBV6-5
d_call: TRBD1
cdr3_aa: ASSTRGRRNEQF

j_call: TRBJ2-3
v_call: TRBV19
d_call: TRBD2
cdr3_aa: ASSGPSRGV

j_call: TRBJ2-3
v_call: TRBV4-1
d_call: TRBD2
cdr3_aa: ASSHPRGGTSTDTQY

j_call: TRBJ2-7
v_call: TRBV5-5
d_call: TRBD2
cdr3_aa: ASSLAGLAGTSSYEQY

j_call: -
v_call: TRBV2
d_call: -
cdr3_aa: ASAPSGTYEQY

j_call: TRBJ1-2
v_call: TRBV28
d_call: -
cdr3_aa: ASSHIRRDIVYYGYT

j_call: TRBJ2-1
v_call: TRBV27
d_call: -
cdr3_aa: ASSRLGGWDEQF

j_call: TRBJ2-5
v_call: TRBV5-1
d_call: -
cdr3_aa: ASSPTASGRETQY

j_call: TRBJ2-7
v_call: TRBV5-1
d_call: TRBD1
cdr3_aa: ASSTVGQGESSYEQY

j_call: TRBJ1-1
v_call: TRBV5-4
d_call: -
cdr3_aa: ASSSGREYTEAF

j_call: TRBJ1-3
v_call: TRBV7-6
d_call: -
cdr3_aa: ASSLEQGSGNTIY

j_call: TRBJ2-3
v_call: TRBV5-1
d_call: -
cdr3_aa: ASSLGIGLAMTDTQY